The subject of this entry is one T cell receptor beta chain. As yet, its antigen is unknown. The data were taken from a study of cytomegalovirus exposure and HLA in healthy donors. About the research overall: The early release's HLA-typed donors yielded 78 million or so unique TCRs.

The study, taken as a whole, reports: Rarity marked most TCR sequences, yet some public TCRs occurred in many donors. The Asian-associated ancestry cluster reportedly had fewer N-insertions than the roughly 670-donor mean in a later analysis.

The germline V gene has CDR1 SGHTA and CDR2 FQGNSA. Trimming at V came to 1 base and at J to 6 bases, leaving 6 bases not matched to a gene. This CDR3 has 16 amino acids. PCR involved 60 Vbeta and 13 Jbeta primers. Measured with immunoSEQ multiplex PCR; TCRdb has only the in-frame clones, and not every one. In the table there are about 110,000 clones, over 65% of which are singletons. V and J are TRBV7-2 and TRBJ1-5; 10 positions match TRBD1. This TCR was sampled from a woman aged 25-40 years in good health and CMV-seronegative. Sequenced input: PBMCs. The CDR3 DNA reads TGTGCCAGCAGCTTAGTCGGACAGGGGGTAGGTCAGCCCCAGCATTTT. Its protein is CASSLVGQGVGQPQHF.